This T cell receptor (beta chain) was recovered during a study of blood T cells in healthy people across ages. Study-wide background: With template switching, about one barcoded beta molecule was captured per two T cells.

Trimming removed 0 bases from V and 1 base from J, with 15 bases in between. The CDR3 extends over 16 amino acids. Germline loops: CDR1 DFQATT, CDR2 SNEGSKA (reference sequence). A J-beta primer mix and a sample-barcoded 5' primer were used in a second PCR of about 7 to 12 cycles. TCRdb independently ran MiXCR on the 5' RACE reads; one entry per CDR3 protein. This table holds around 1,000,000 distinct CDR3 sequences, around 25% found once. This clonotype came up many times. Peripheral blood, around 10 milliliters per donor, was collected. These records were also assigned to another study, of T cells of mothers and their children.

The sequencing input was blood. The chain carries TRBV20-1 and TRBJ1-1; no definite D call. This TCR came from a girl aged 2 to 9 in good health. The CDR3 DNA reads TGCAGTGCTAGAGATTACGTCTCCCCACCGAACACTGAAGCTTTCTTT. Protein product: CSARDYVSPPNTEAFF.